Listed below are T cell receptor beta chains from one sample, sequenced in a study of human T cells and chemical hapten exposure. TCRdb recomputed calls from the RACE reads with MiXCR, one row per CDR3 protein. Of 300,000 to 450,000 distinct CDR3 sequences detected, around 5.5% appear once; the ten largest clones hold around 8%. Specimen: whole blood, collected in connection with sensitization to the hapten diphenylcyclopropenone (DPC). These receptors were taken from a woman in her late teens or twenties with alopecia areata. Some clones in this sample may be carry-over from other donors' samples. Both conserved end residues are part of each CDR3. D genes are given only for firm matches. Some rows mark clone size as missing; the rest say once, few, many or name a class of expanded clone.

d_call: NA; j_call: TRBJ2-3; v_call: TRBV7-2; clone_size: many; cdr3_aa: CASTPPVSTDTQYF; cdr3_nt: TGTGCCAGCACCCCGCCGGTCAGCACAGATACGCAGTATTTT
d_call: NA; j_call: TRBJ2-3; v_call: TRBV6-1; clone_size: few; cdr3_aa: CASSPSTPSTDTQYF; cdr3_nt: TGTGCCAGCAGTCCCAGCACCCCCAGCACAGATACGCAGTATTTT
d_call: TRBD2; j_call: TRBJ2-5; v_call: TRBV12-3/TRBV12-4; clone_size: NA; cdr3_aa: CASSLGLADQETQYF; cdr3_nt: TGTGCCAGCAGTTTGGGACTAGCGGACCAAGAGACCCAGTACTTC
d_call: TRBD2; j_call: TRBJ2-5; v_call: TRBV6-2/TRBV6-3; clone_size: many; cdr3_aa: CASSYATSGGPVREETQYF; cdr3_nt: TGTGCCAGCAGTTACGCCACTAGCGGGGGCCCGGTTAGGGAAGAGACCCAGTACTTC
d_call: TRBD1; j_call: TRBJ1-3; v_call: TRBV7-6; clone_size: many; cdr3_aa: CASSLAPTGGKENTIYF; cdr3_nt: TGTGCCAGCAGCTTAGCTCCGACAGGGGGGAAAGAAAACACCATATATTTT
d_call: NA; j_call: TRBJ1-6; v_call: TRBV28; clone_size: few; cdr3_aa: CASSFGGPSSPLHF; cdr3_nt: TGTGCCAGCAGTTTTGGGGGACCCAGTTCTCCCCTCCACTTT
d_call: NA; j_call: TRBJ2-6; v_call: TRBV7-2; clone_size: few; cdr3_aa: CASSLVGTSGANVLTF; cdr3_nt: TGTGCCAGCAGCTTGGTCGGTACCTCTGGGGCCAACGTCCTGACTTTC
d_call: TRBD1; j_call: TRBJ2-7; v_call: TRBV5-1; clone_size: many; cdr3_aa: CASSRTEGQGYEQYF; cdr3_nt: TGCGCCAGCAGCCGTACCGAGGGACAGGGTTACGAGCAGTACTTC
d_call: NA; j_call: TRBJ1-4; v_call: TRBV18; clone_size: NA; cdr3_aa: CASSPGTAGSNEKLFF; cdr3_nt: TGTGCCAGCTCACCGGGAACAGCTGGATCTAATGAAAAACTGTTTTTT
d_call: NA; j_call: TRBJ1-6; v_call: TRBV28; clone_size: NA; cdr3_aa: CAAIPAGHYNSPLHF; cdr3_nt: TGTGCCGCAATCCCCGCGGGGCATTATAATTCACCCCTCCACTTT
d_call: NA; j_call: TRBJ1-4; v_call: TRBV7-8; clone_size: many; cdr3_aa: CASSLVGANEKLFF; cdr3_nt: TGTGCCAGCAGCTTAGTAGGTGCTAATGAAAAACTGTTTTTT
d_call: TRBD1; j_call: TRBJ1-6; v_call: TRBV6-5; clone_size: few; cdr3_aa: CASSFGQAVNNSPLHF; cdr3_nt: TGTGCCAGCAGTTTTGGACAGGCGGTCAATAATTCACCCCTCCACTTT
d_call: NA; j_call: TRBJ1-5; v_call: TRBV18; clone_size: NA; cdr3_aa: CASSPGAPQPQHF; cdr3_nt: TGTGCCAGCTCACCAGGAGCCCCTCAGCCCCAGCATTTT
d_call: NA; j_call: TRBJ1-1; v_call: TRBV7-9; clone_size: few; cdr3_aa: CASTLRAAGTEAFF; cdr3_nt: TGTGCCAGCACCCTCCGGGCGGCGGGCACTGAAGCTTTCTTT
d_call: NA; j_call: TRBJ2-3; v_call: TRBV6-2/TRBV6-3; clone_size: few; cdr3_aa: CASSYGQPRDTQYF; cdr3_nt: TGTGCCAGCAGTTACGGCCAACCCAGGGATACGCAGTATTTT
d_call: NA; j_call: TRBJ1-1; v_call: TRBV12-5; clone_size: NA; cdr3_aa: CASGLVGFSNTEAFF; cdr3_nt: TGTGCTAGTGGTTTGGTAGGGTTTTCGAACACTGAAGCTTTCTTT
d_call: NA; j_call: TRBJ2-4; v_call: TRBV20-1; clone_size: few; cdr3_aa: CSALRIDYWYF; cdr3_nt: TGCAGTGCCCTAAGAATAGACTATTGGTACTTC
d_call: NA; j_call: TRBJ2-7; v_call: TRBV29-1; clone_size: few; cdr3_aa: CSVRGHRYEQYF; cdr3_nt: TGCAGCGTTCGGGGGCACAGGTACGAGCAGTACTTC
d_call: TRBD1; j_call: TRBJ1-2; v_call: TRBV28; clone_size: NA; cdr3_aa: CASTPGGAEDYGYTF; cdr3_nt: TGTGCCAGCACACCAGGGGGCGCCGAGGACTATGGCTACACCTTC
d_call: NA; j_call: TRBJ1-2; v_call: TRBV12-3/TRBV12-4; clone_size: few; cdr3_aa: CASSNGDGYTF; cdr3_nt: TGTGCCAGCAGTAATGGGGATGGCTACACCTTC
d_call: TRBD1; j_call: TRBJ2-7; v_call: TRBV5-4; clone_size: NA; cdr3_aa: CASSFRDRATYEQYF; cdr3_nt: TGTGCCAGCAGCTTCCGGGACAGGGCTACCTACGAGCAGTACTTC
d_call: TRBD1; j_call: TRBJ1-6; v_call: TRBV9; clone_size: many; cdr3_aa: CASSTGTTRTTLHF; cdr3_nt: TGTGCCAGCTCGACAGGGACGACGAGGACCACCCTCCACTTT
d_call: TRBD2; j_call: TRBJ2-3; v_call: TRBV12-3/TRBV12-4; clone_size: many; cdr3_aa: CASSPGGETDTQYF; cdr3_nt: TGTGCCAGCAGTCCGGGGGGGGAGACAGATACGCAGTATTTT
d_call: NA; j_call: TRBJ2-2; v_call: TRBV12-3/TRBV12-4; clone_size: many; cdr3_aa: CASIKVGELFF; cdr3_nt: TGTGCCAGCATAAAGGTTGGGGAGCTGTTTTTT
d_call: NA; j_call: TRBJ1-1; v_call: TRBV20-1; clone_size: few; cdr3_aa: CSARDQWGLTEAFF; cdr3_nt: TGCAGTGCTAGAGATCAGTGGGGGCTCACTGAAGCTTTCTTT
d_call: NA; j_call: TRBJ1-3; v_call: TRBV7-3; clone_size: few; cdr3_aa: CASSPLGGLGNTIYF; cdr3_nt: TGTGCCAGCAGCCCCCTCGGGGGGCTAGGAAACACCATATATTTT
d_call: NA; j_call: TRBJ1-4; v_call: TRBV7-9; clone_size: many; cdr3_aa: CASSLAPPNEKLFF; cdr3_nt: TGTGCCAGCAGCTTAGCACCGCCTAATGAAAAACTGTTTTTT
d_call: NA; j_call: TRBJ1-3; v_call: TRBV18; clone_size: few; cdr3_aa: CASSSTEGAGNTIYF; cdr3_nt: TGTGCCAGCTCATCCACGGAGGGGGCTGGAAACACCATATATTTT
d_call: NA; j_call: TRBJ1-5; v_call: TRBV12-3/TRBV12-4; clone_size: NA; cdr3_aa: CASSTTVHRFNQPQHF; cdr3_nt: TGTGCCAGCAGTACTACGGTACACCGCTTCAATCAGCCCCAGCATTTT
d_call: NA; j_call: TRBJ1-5; v_call: TRBV20-1; clone_size: few; cdr3_aa: CSARGGDAGNQPQHF; cdr3_nt: TGCAGTGCTAGAGGGGGCGATGCGGGTAATCAGCCCCAGCATTTT